One TCR beta chain is described in this entry. Libraries were prepared by immunoSEQ multiplex PCR; TCRdb keeps only in-frame clonotypes and omits some of them. The sample includes tens of thousands of clones, about 90% seen only once; the top ten take more than 1.1%. This entry comes from a study of T cell changes during pregnancy in multiple sclerosis. This receptor was taken from a female donor with multiple sclerosis, enrolled in a pregnancy study. Specimen: peripheral blood, collected after pregnancy.

Written as DNA, the CDR3 is TGTGCCAGCAGTGAGGGACAGTATAGCAATCAGCCCCAGCATTTT. Residues: CASSEGQYSNQPQHF. The chain joins TRBV2 to TRBJ1-5; TRBD1 matches at 7 bases. The CDR3 contains 15 residues. J was trimmed by 0 bases and V by 3 bases; bases with no gene match: 2. The germline CDR1 and CDR2 sequences are SNHLY and FYNNEI. Variable domain in full (rest from reference TRBV2 and TRBJ1-5): EPEVTQTPSHQVTQMGQEVILRCVPISNHLYFYWYRQILGQKVEFLVSFYNNEISEKSEIFDDQFSVERPDGSNFTLKIRSTKLEDSAMYFCASSEGQYSNQPQHFGDGTRLSIL.